Listed below are T cell receptor beta chains from one sample, sequenced in a study of shared clonotypes between healthy human individuals. Using immunoSEQ multiplex PCR, the repertoire was profiled, and TCRdb retains in-frame clones only, with some absent. Among some 1.5 million clones listed, roughly 95% were seen once. Material: naive CD4+ T cells sorted from blood. The receptors derive from a man aged 25 to 40 in good health. Both conserved end residues are part of each CDR3. The D gene is left open where the match is weak. Rows may omit the clone size; those that give it use once, few, many or a size class.

d_gene	v_gene	j_gene	abundance	CDR3nt	CDR3aa
-	TRBV6-4	TRBJ1-3	once	TGTGCCAGCAGCCTACCTTTGATACGGACAGGAAACACCATATATTTT	CASSLPLIRTGNTIYF
TRBD2	TRBV5-8	TRBJ2-1	-	TGTGCCAGCAGCGGCCCCTGGGGGGGGTCCAATGAGCAGTTCTTC	CASSGPWGGSNEQFF
-	TRBV11-2	TRBJ1-3	-	TGTGCCAGCAGCTTAGATTCACCAGGGACTGGAAACACCATATATTTT	CASSLDSPGTGNTIYF
-	TRBV7-9	TRBJ1-1	-	TGTGCCAGCAGCTTAAGGGAACTGAACACTGAAGCTTTCTTT	CASSLRELNTEAFF
TRBD2	TRBV4-2	TRBJ2-7	-	TGTGCCAGCAGCCAACGACTAGCGGGAGAGGGCGAGCAGTACTTC	CASSQRLAGEGEQYF
-	TRBV6-5	TRBJ1-5	-	TGTGCCAGCAGAGCCGGTGCAAATCAGCCCCAGCATTTT	CASRAGANQPQHF
-	TRBV6-5	TRBJ1-3	-	TGTGCCAGCAGTTACTCGAGTGGGGGAGGAGGAAACACCATATATTTT	CASSYSSGGGGNTIYF
-	TRBV7-2	TRBJ1-1	-	TGTGCCAGCAGCGAGCGGGCAGTCATGAACACTGAAGCTTTCTTT	CASSERAVMNTEAFF
TRBD1	TRBV6-5	TRBJ1-1	-	TGTGCCAGCATGACAGGGAAAAACACTGAAGCTTTCTTT	CASMTGKNTEAFF
TRBD2	TRBV27	TRBJ2-7	-	TGTGCCAGCAGTTTTATCCCCGCGATGCGCGGGAGGGCTCACTCCTACGAGCAGTACTTC	CASSFIPAMRGRAHSYEQYF
TRBD1	TRBV29-1	TRBJ2-7	-	TGCAGCGTAGGACAGGGAACAACCTACGAGCAGTACTTC	CSVGQGTTYEQYF
-	TRBV9	TRBJ1-1	-	TGTGCCAGCAGCGTAGGCCACGGGAACACTGAAGCTTTCTTT	CASSVGHGNTEAFF
TRBD1	TRBV6-1	TRBJ1-5	once	TGTGCCAGCAGTGAAGCGCAGGGGGGGTGGAATCAGCCCCAGCATTTT	CASSEAQGGWNQPQHF
-	TRBV28	TRBJ2-5	-	TGTGCCAGCAGCCTAGCAGACCAAGAGACCCAGTACTTC	CASSLADQETQYF
TRBD1	TRBV5-6	TRBJ2-6	-	TGTGCCAGCAGCTTGCTCCCAACAGGGGTTCGGGCCAACGTCCTGACTTTC	CASSLLPTGVRANVLTF
TRBD2	TRBV11-2	TRBJ2-5	-	TGTGCCAGCAGCATGATAGCGGGAGGGGTCAGAGAGACCCAGTACTTC	CASSMIAGGVRETQYF
-	TRBV2	TRBJ1-2	-	TGTGCCAGCAGTCTCTCCCTAGGGACCGCGTATGGCTACACCTTC	CASSLSLGTAYGYTF
TRBD1	TRBV19	TRBJ1-5	-	TGTGCCAGTAGTCACCGGACAGGGGCGATCAATCAGCCCCAGCATTTT	CASSHRTGAINQPQHF
TRBD1	TRBV20-1	TRBJ2-7	-	TGCAGGGGACAGGGAGGAGGGGAGCAGTACTTC	CRGQGGGEQYF
-	TRBV6-1	TRBJ1-1	once	TGTGCCAGCAGTGAATCCCTAGGACAGAGGGCCTTCTTT	CASSESLGQRAFF
TRBD1	TRBV19	TRBJ2-2	-	TGTGCCAGTAGTATTTGGGGACAGAGCACCGGGGAGCTGTTTTTT	CASSIWGQSTGELFF
-	TRBV6-1	TRBJ1-2	-	TGTGCCAGCAGCGGGTCAAGGAGGGGCGCGAATGGCTACACCTTC	CASSGSRRGANGYTF
-	TRBV28	TRBJ2-1	once	TGTGCCACCTTCGACAGGATATACAATGAGCAGTTCTTC	CATFDRIYNEQFF
-	TRBV5-1	TRBJ2-7	-	TGCGCCAGCAGCCGGGACGGAAGCTCCTACGAGCAGTACTTC	CASSRDGSSYEQYF
-	TRBV7-3	TRBJ2-7	-	TGTGCCAGCAGCCCAGACATCTCCTACGAGCAGTACTTC	CASSPDISYEQYF
-	TRBV5-4	TRBJ2-5	-	TGTGCCAGCAGCCCTCGCGGGGGCGGGACGGCAAAGGGGACCCAGTACTTC	CASSPRGGGTAKGTQYF
TRBD1	TRBV5-4	TRBJ2-4	-	TGTGCCAGCAGCTTGCAGGGGGCGGCCAAAAACATTCAGTACTTC	CASSLQGAAKNIQYF
-	TRBV14	TRBJ1-1	-	TGTGCCAGCAGCCTTGACAGGAACACTGAAGCTTTCTTT	CASSLDRNTEAFF
TRBD1	TRBV4-3	TRBJ2-7	-	TGCGCCAGCAGCCGAGTCCGGGACAGCTCCTACGAGCAGTACTTC	CASSRVRDSSYEQYF
-	TRBV7-2	TRBJ2-5	-	TGTGCCAGCGGCGGCGTCCCCAAAGAGACCCAGTACTTC	CASGGVPKETQYF
-	TRBV29-1	TRBJ2-3	-	TGCAGCGTTGAAGTACCGAAGGCGTCTAGCACAGATACGCAGTATTTT	CSVEVPKASSTDTQYF
TRBD1	TRBV7-3	TRBJ2-7	-	TGTGCCAGCAGCCCTACAGGGGGTTACGAGCAGTACTTC	CASSPTGGYEQYF